Following are 4 T cell receptor beta chains from one sample sequenced in a study of cytotoxic CD8 clonotypes in ibrutinib-treated CLL (TCRdb year 2021). Receptor libraries were prepared by the immunoSEQ multiplex PCR assay. TCRdb took this table from immuneACCESS and kept in-frame rearrangements with V and J called. Such tables lack part of the clones; where checked against another copy, unresolved V genes explain under half of the gap, and the rest is unexplained. A total of tens of thousands of clones appear in this sample, about nine tenths of them only once. The ten most abundant clones make up approximately 3% of the sample. The time point label of this sample denotes: more than 10 months on ibrutinib. The sequenced sample was PBMCs, obtained after 12 months of ibrutinib treatment. These receptors were collected from a human donor with chronic lymphocytic leukemia.

The chain couples TRBV19 to TRBJ2-2; tentatively, D is TRBD1 (5 bases). The length of the CDR3 is 14 residues. Trimming took off 4 bases at V and 8 bases at J, with 14 bases between the two ends. Germline CDR1 reads LNHDA; CDR2 reads SQIVND (reference sequence). The CDR3 loop is CASSTGTGTGELFF. The CDR3 DNA sequence: TGTGCCAGTAGTACTGGAACAGGTACTGGGGAGCTGTTTTTT.

The J gene is TRBJ1-5, the V gene TRBV5-5; D gene unclear. V dropped 4 bases and J dropped 0 bases, with 20 bases sitting between them. Germline values: CDR1 SGHKS, CDR2 YYEKEE (reference sequence). The CDR3 sequence is 18 residues long. Written as DNA, the CDR3 is TGTGCCAGCAGCAAGATCCTCCGAGAGGTAAATAGCAATCAGCCCCAGCATTTT. This sequence encodes CASSKILREVNSNQPQHF.

The rearrangement links TRBV27 to TRBJ1-1, with D perhaps TRBD1 (5 bases). The CDR3 extends over 15 amino acids. In germline, CDR1 is MNHEY, CDR2 SMNVEV (reference sequence). V was pared by 1 base and J by 7 bases, with 16 bases between. CDR3 DNA: TGTGCCAGCAGTTTATTCAGAGGCGGAGGGGATGAAGCTTTCTTT. This codes for CASSLFRGGGDEAFF.

This clone was observed a single time. This rearrangement joins TRBV5-1 to TRBJ1-3; D remains ambiguous. This CDR3 is built from 16 residues. Germline CDR1 is SGHRS and CDR2 is YFSETQ. V lost 0 bases and J 4 bases, leaving 14 bases between the germline ends. CDR3 bases: TGCGCCAGCAGCTTGGATGGAGGGCCCCCGGGAAACACCATATATTTT. Protein sequence: CASSLDGGPPGNTIYF. Looking up the rest from reference TRBV5-1 and TRBJ1-3 gives the full variable domain: KAGVTQTPRYLIKTRGQQVTLSCSPISGHRSVSWYQQTPGQGLQFLFEYFSETQRNKGNFPGRFSGRQFSNSRSEMNVSTLELGDSALYLCASSLDGGPPGNTIYFGEGSWLTVV.